The entry below describes one T cell receptor beta chain. Sequenced by immunoSEQ multiplex PCR; TCRdb stores in-frame clones only, minus some. In the table there are hundreds of thousands of clones, over 75% of which are singletons. The length of the CDR3 is 14 residues. With 7 bases clipped from V and 7 bases from J, the junction kept 10 bases outside the gene matches. Looked up from germline, CDR1 is LNHDA and CDR2 is SQIVND (reference sequence). The data are from a study of shared T cell receptors in the human thymus. The sample was also linked to a second study, of human thymus T cells. This second study notes: Those donating were healthy Finnish infants in corrective surgery for congenital heart defects. Obtained as resections during corrective heart surgery, the thymus tissue was then studied. Unrelated people showed highly overlapping thymic repertoires, related research reported.

The chain couples TRBV19 to TRBJ1-1, with 9 bases matching TRBD1. This sequence originates from a boy younger than two with a congenital heart defect. The sequencing input was thymocytes. The CDR3 DNA is TGTGCCAGTATTCAACAGGGGGCCCTGGGTGAAGCTTTCTTT. This translates into CASIQQGALGEAFF.